This note documents a single T cell receptor beta chain sequence. The antigen remains undetermined. CDR1 is SGDLS and CDR2 is YYNGEE in the germline V gene. V was pared by 4 bases and J by 10 bases, with 8 bases of the junction left unmatched. There are 14 residues in the CDR3. TCRdb's table, derived via immunoSEQ multiplex PCR, lists solely in-frame clones and lacks some. The sample includes 120,000 or so clones, approximately 88% seen only once; the top ten take around 5.8%. The sample comes from a study of T cell responses to AZD1222 COVID-19 vaccine. Study results and limitations: Two AZD1222 administrations were followed by greater Spike-specific TCR breadth and depth. At baseline, just a handful of AZD1222 recipients tested seropositive. Reportedly, nearly half the spike-specific TCRs target unmutated variant regions. White British ancestry dominated among donors, who included more females, and clonal diversity was possibly underestimated.

This chain joins TRBV9 and TRBJ1-6; 7 nucleotides line up with TRBD1. Sequenced material: peripheral blood, taken on day 0 of AZD1222 vaccination. The clonotype was recovered from an adult in good health. The DNA for the CDR3 is TGTGCCAGCAGCATCCGGGACAGAAGCTCACCCCTCCACTTT. This encodes CASSIRDRSSPLHF.